This note documents a single TCR beta chain sequence. Trimming shortened V by 2 bases and J by 3 bases, and 13 bases separated the two germline ends. CDR3 length equals 15 residues. CDR1 is MDHEN and CDR2 is SYDVKM in the germline V gene. This sample is drawn from a study of blood T cell repertoires in COVID-19. The table came from immunoSEQ multiplex PCR; TCRdb's copy has only in-frame clones and leaves some out. The table shows 75,000 to 100,000 clones, with 70% to 90% occurring only once. The chain carries TRBV28 and TRBJ1-1; D is unclear. The sample was peripheral blood. This sequence was found in a man in his sixties or seventies with acute or convalescent COVID-19. CDR3 sequence reads: CASSLISKRDTEAFF. For the CDR3, the DNA is TGTGCCAGCAGTTTAATTTCGAAGAGGGACACTGAAGCTTTCTTT.